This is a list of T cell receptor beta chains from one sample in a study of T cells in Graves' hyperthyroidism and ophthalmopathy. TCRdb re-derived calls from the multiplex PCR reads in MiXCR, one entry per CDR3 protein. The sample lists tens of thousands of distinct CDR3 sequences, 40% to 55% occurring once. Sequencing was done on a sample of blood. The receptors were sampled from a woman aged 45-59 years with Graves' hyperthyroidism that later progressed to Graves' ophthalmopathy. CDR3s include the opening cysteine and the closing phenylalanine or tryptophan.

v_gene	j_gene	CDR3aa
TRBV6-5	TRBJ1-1	CASSYSEGSGTEAFF
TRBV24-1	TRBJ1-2	CATSDLQGRENYGYTF
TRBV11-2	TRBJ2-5	CASSVVQTQKTQYF
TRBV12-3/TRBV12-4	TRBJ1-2	CASRGHGDYAF
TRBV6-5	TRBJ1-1	CASSYWQGIDITEAFF
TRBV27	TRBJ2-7	CASSYTLGTGGLYEQYF
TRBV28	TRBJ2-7	CASSVVYEQYF
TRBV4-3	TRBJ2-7	CASSQTSKAGGPYEQYF
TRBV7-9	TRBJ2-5	CASSTGGGQPQYF
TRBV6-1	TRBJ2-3	CASSETSGTGADTQYF
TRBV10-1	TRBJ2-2	CASMDQNTGELFF
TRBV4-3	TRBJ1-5	CASSQDRIGMGNQPQHF
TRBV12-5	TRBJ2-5	CASGLVTGGPKTQYF
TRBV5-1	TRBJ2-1	CASSSGTVNNEQFF
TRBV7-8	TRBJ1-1	CASSANRGRNTEAFF
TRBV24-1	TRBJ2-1	CATSDLPLAGGYNEQFF
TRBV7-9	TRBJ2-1	CASSLEGF
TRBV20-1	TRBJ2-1	CSVAGAEEQFF
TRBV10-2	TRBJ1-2	CASSILGPRFHGYTF
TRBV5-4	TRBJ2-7	CASSRGQGLGIYEQYF
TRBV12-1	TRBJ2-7	CAPPCSYEQYF
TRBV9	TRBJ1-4	CASSAQGTTNEKLFF
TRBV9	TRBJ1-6	CASSVEGQIGSPLHF
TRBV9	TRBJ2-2	CASSVGLAEDGELVF
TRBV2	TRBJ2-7	CASVGWAGQYF
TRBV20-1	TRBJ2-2	CSAQQEAGVLNTGELFF
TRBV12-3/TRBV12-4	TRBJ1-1	CASSLGGRNTEAFF
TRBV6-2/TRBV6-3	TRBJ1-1	CASTKLMTGDTEAFF
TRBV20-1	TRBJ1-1	CSALGGNTEAFF
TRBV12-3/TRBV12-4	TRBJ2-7	CASTPTAHYEQYF
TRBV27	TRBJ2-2	CASSNALQEFTGELFF
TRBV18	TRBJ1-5	CASSPSTGSNQPQHF
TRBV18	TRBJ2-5	CASSPEGGIETQYF
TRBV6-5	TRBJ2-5	CASSYSPARGQETQYF
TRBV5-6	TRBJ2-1	CASKWGGDNEQFF
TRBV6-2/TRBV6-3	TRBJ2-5	CASSYDRARQPQYF
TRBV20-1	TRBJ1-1	CSAILLEGNLNTEAFF
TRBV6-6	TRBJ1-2	CASSSDRQGFLYGCTF
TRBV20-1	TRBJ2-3	CSARVGSGMQDTQYF
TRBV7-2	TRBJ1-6	CASSQTSGPNSPLHF